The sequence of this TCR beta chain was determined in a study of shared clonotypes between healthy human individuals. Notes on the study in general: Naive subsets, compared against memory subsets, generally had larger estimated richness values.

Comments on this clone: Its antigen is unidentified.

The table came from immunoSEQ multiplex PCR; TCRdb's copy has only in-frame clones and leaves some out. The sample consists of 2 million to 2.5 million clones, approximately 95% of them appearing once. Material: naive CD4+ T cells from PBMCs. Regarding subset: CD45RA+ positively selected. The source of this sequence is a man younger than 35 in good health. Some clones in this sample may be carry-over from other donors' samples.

Here the CDR3 reads CASIPSGQWNTEAFF. Here the CDR3 DNA reads TGTGCCAGCATTCCCTCGGGGCAGTGGAACACTGAAGCTTTCTTT. This chain links TRBV28 with TRBJ1-1, with TRBD1 as a possible D gene (5 bases). V dropped 7 bases and J dropped 1 base, with 16 bases sitting between them. Germline values: CDR1 MDHEN, CDR2 SYDVKM. The CDR3 runs 15 residues.